These T cell receptor beta chains were read from a single sample in a study of blood T cell repertoires in COVID-19. Assay: immunoSEQ multiplex PCR; the TCRdb copy retains only in-frame clones and omits some. The sample has 450,000 or so clones, about 91% seen once. The sequenced material came from peripheral blood. The origin of the receptors is a man between 18 and 35 years old with COVID-19, enrolled during active disease. The CDR3 runs from the conserved cysteine through the conserved F or W. D genes are given only for firm matches. Clone sizes are given selectively: once, few, many, or a class where the clone is expanded.

TRBV4-2	TRBJ2-7	.	.	TGTGCCAGCAGCCAAGAATCTACCCACTACGAGCAGTACTTC	CASSQESTHYEQYF
TRBV24-1	TRBJ2-5	TRBD1	.	TGTGCCACCAGTGCCCCTGACAGGGGGAGGGAGACCCAGTACTTC	CATSAPDRGRETQYF
TRBV15	TRBJ2-5	TRBD2	.	TGTGCCACCAGCAGAGCCGGGGGGGGCTTTGAGACCCAGTACTTC	CATSRAGGGFETQYF
TRBV7-9	TRBJ2-1	.	.	TGTGCCAGCAGCTTAGCGGGAGTGAACGAGCAGTTCTTC	CASSLAGVNEQFF
TRBV5-1	TRBJ2-7	TRBD1	.	TGCGCCAGCAGCCCCGGGACAGGACAGGACGAGCAGTACTTC	CASSPGTGQDEQYF
TRBV10-3	TRBJ2-5	TRBD2	.	TGTGCCATCAGTGGACTAGCGGGGGGGCAAGAGACCCAGTACTTC	CAISGLAGGQETQYF
TRBV5-4	TRBJ1-1	.	once	TGTGCCAGCAGCCAGGGTGTAACCACTGAAGCTTTCTTT	CASSQGVTTEAFF
TRBV7-2	TRBJ2-1	.	.	TGTGCCAGCAGCAGATCTAGCGATTCCTACAATGAGCAGTTCTTC	CASSRSSDSYNEQFF
TRBV6-5	TRBJ1-1	.	few	TGTGCCAGCAGTACCCTACAGGGAAGGAACACTGAAGCTTTCTTT	CASSTLQGRNTEAFF
TRBV15	TRBJ2-5	TRBD1	.	TGTGCCACCAGCAGAGGAAGGACAGGGGAGGCGGCCCAGTACTTC	CATSRGRTGEAAQYF
TRBV9	TRBJ2-2	TRBD2	once	TGTGCCAGCAGCTCTGGGACTAGCGGGAGTAGGTACACCGGGGAGCTGTTTTTT	CASSSGTSGSRYTGELFF
TRBV5-1	TRBJ2-7	TRBD2	.	TGCGCCAGCAGCTTGGGACTAGCGCCTTCCTACGAGCAGTACTTC	CASSLGLAPSYEQYF
TRBV5-1	TRBJ2-7	TRBD1	.	TGCGCCAGCAGCTTGGCTCGGACAGGGGACTACGAGCAGTACTTC	CASSLARTGDYEQYF
TRBV11-3	TRBJ2-1	.	.	TGTGCCAGCAGCCGAGGTCATGAGCAGTTCTTC	CASSRGHEQFF
TRBV30	TRBJ1-2	.	.	TGTGCCTGGAGTCCCCTAGCAGACGGCTACACCTTC	CAWSPLADGYTF
TRBV7-8	TRBJ2-1	.	.	TGTGCCAGCAGCTTAGCCCAATTAGCGGCTGGGCAGTTCTTC	CASSLAQLAAGQFF
TRBV2	TRBJ2-7	TRBD1	.	TGTGCCAGCAAAAACCCGGACAGGGAAGAGCAGTACTTC	CASKNPDREEQYF
TRBV30	TRBJ1-5	.	.	TGTGCCTGGAGTGTAGACGGGAATCAGCCCCAGCATTTT	CAWSVDGNQPQHF
TRBV7-8	TRBJ1-1	.	.	TGTGCCAGCAGCTTATTAGAGGGCAGGACTGAAGCTTTCTTT	CASSLLEGRTEAFF
TRBV18	TRBJ2-1	TRBD2	.	TGTGCCAGCCAACCAGTGCGGGAGCGGAATGAGCAGTTCTTC	CASQPVRERNEQFF
TRBV7-9	TRBJ2-7	TRBD1	.	TGTGCCAGCAGCACCGGACAGGGGTCCTACGAGCAGTACTTC	CASSTGQGSYEQYF
TRBV29-1	TRBJ2-3	TRBD2	.	TGCAGCGTTGTCGCGGGAGGCAGCACAGATACGCAGTATTTT	CSVVAGGSTDTQYF
TRBV27	TRBJ2-2	.	.	TGTGCCAGCAGTAGAGGTGGAGGCACCGGGGAGCTGTTTTTT	CASSRGGGTGELFF
TRBV24-1	TRBJ2-3	TRBD2	once	TGTGCCACCAGTGGCGGGGGTGTCCCCTCTGGGCAGTATTTT	CATSGGGVPSGQYF
TRBV10-3	TRBJ1-1	.	.	TGTGCCATCGGCGGGGAAGACACTGAAGCTTTCTTT	CAIGGEDTEAFF
TRBV7-7	TRBJ1-1	.	few	TGTGCCAGCAGCTCCGGGTCCAACACTGAAGCTTTCTTT	CASSSGSNTEAFF
TRBV18	TRBJ1-3	.	.	TGTGCCAGCTCACCCGGGGGGAGCGGAAACACCATATATTTT	CASSPGGSGNTIYF
TRBV25-1	TRBJ2-7	.	.	TGTGCCAGCAGTGAAAGCGATAGCAGCCCCTACGAGCAGTACTTC	CASSESDSSPYEQYF
TRBV24-1	TRBJ2-1	TRBD1	.	TGTGCCACCAGTGAAACAGGGGATGAGCCTAAAAATGAGCAGTTCTTC	CATSETGDEPKNEQFF
TRBV6-6	TRBJ1-1	.	.	TGTGCCAGCGCCCGAGGCGGGGAAGCTTTCTTT	CASARGGEAFF
TRBV5-4	TRBJ2-5	TRBD1	.	TGTGCCAGCAGCTCCAGACAGGGAGAGACCCAGTACTTC	CASSSRQGETQYF
TRBV5-1	TRBJ2-3	TRBD1	.	TGCGCCAGCAGCTTGGAGGGACGGACAGGAACAGATACGCAGTATTTT	CASSLEGRTGTDTQYF
TRBV7-9	TRBJ2-1	TRBD1	.	TGTGCCAGCAGACCCGGGACAGGGGAGGGGGACAATGAGCAGTTCTTC	CASRPGTGEGDNEQFF